Detailed here is one TCR beta chain. Its antigen is undetermined. The data were obtained in a study of T-cell reconstitution after alpha-beta-depleted transplantation in children. Broader study findings: About two months after transplant, alpha-beta T cells reportedly came from several hundred expanded graft clones. T-cell counts and diversity were attributed mostly to newly produced T cells one year after transplant. Day-60 TCRbeta diversity that was high in some patients was derived from surviving recipient T cells and thymic progenitors.

Unique molecular identifiers were incorporated during preparation of the TCRbeta library. One entry per CDR3 protein, called by TCRdb with MiXCR from the PCR reads. The table records 600,000 or so distinct CDR3 sequences, 20% to 25% of them present only once. The length of the CDR3 is 16 residues. V was shortened by 1 base and J by 2 bases, with 12 bases between the two germline ends. V usage is TRBV12-3 or TRBV12-4 and J usage is TRBJ1-5; unclear D gene. The source is a boy less than two years old who had a stem cell transplant for acute myeloid leukemia, so the T cells may come from the graft donor. The source material was PBMCs, mostly from graft donor cells, sampled 360 days after TCRalphabeta/CD19-depleted stem cell transplant. Here the CDR3 reads CASSLGGIGGNQPQHF. As DNA, the CDR3 is TGTGCCAGCAGTTTAGGAGGGATTGGAGGCAATCAGCCCCAGCATTTT.